Each of the 8 T cell receptor beta chains below was sequenced from the same sample in a study of shared clonotypes between healthy human individuals. Libraries were prepared by immunoSEQ multiplex PCR; TCRdb keeps only in-frame clonotypes and omits some of them. The table has about 680,000 clones, roughly 70% seen once. Specimen: memory CD4+ T cells sorted from blood. Subset: CD45RA-negative fraction. These receptor sequences come from a woman aged 30 to 39 in good health.

The chain links TRBV14 to TRBJ2-3; D remains ambiguous. Germline V lookup: CDR1 SGHDN, CDR2 FVKESK. The V and J ends lost 3 bases and 1 base respectively, with 14 bases between them. This CDR3 has 16 residues. The CDR3 DNA reads TGTGCCAGCAGCCAGGCTCGCCAGTCCCGCACAGATACGCAGTATTTT. Protein sequence: CASSQARQSRTDTQYF.

The chain uses TRBV7-6 and TRBJ1-2; D is unresolved. The CDR3 has 15 residues. CDR1 is SGHVS and CDR2 is FNYEAQ in the germline V gene. V lost 1 base to trimming and J lost 0 bases, with 9 bases between them. The CDR3 DNA reads TGTGCCAGCAGCTTAGAGGGCACCGCTAACTATGGCTACACCTTC. Translating it yields CASSLEGTANYGYTF.

This clone has just a few counts. This chain uses TRBV5-1 with TRBJ2-2, with a possible D match to TRBD1 (6 bases). Trimming removed 1 base at V and 7 bases at J, with 23 bases between. This CDR3 contains 18 residues. Germline V lookup: CDR1 SGHRS, CDR2 YFSETQ. In DNA form, the CDR3 reads TGCGCCAGCAGCTTGTTGGGGCTTACAGGGTCCAGAGGCGGGGAGCTGTTTTTT. Protein product: CASSLLGLTGSRGGELFF.

The chain joins TRBV7-3 to TRBJ1-2; D is ambiguous. Germline V gene sequence: CDR1 SGHTA, CDR2 FQGTGA. The CDR3 is made up of 13 amino acids. V dropped 5 bases and J dropped 2 bases, with 9 bases sitting between them. The CDR3: CASSNDGNYGYTF. The CDR3 region has the DNA TGTGCCAGCAGCAACGACGGAAACTATGGCTACACCTTC.

J is TRBJ1-1 and V is TRBV28, with no clear D. Trimming stripped 6 bases from V and 2 bases from J, with 10 bases between. CDR1 and CDR2 from the germline V gene are MDHEN and SYDVKM. The CDR3 covers 13 residues. For the CDR3, the DNA is TGTGCCAGCAGCTACGACGGAAACACTGAAGCTTTCTTT. This sequence encodes CASSYDGNTEAFF. The variable domain in full, completed from reference TRBV28 and TRBJ1-1, reads DVKVTQSSRYLVKRTGEKVFLECVQDMDHENMFWYRQDPGLGLRLIYFSYDVKMKEKGDIPEGYSVSREKKERFSLILESASTNQTSMYLCASSYDGNTEAFFGQGTRLTVV.

This chain uses TRBV10-2 with TRBJ1-1; D call uncertain. CDR3 length: 12 amino acids. V was pared by 3 bases and J by 6 bases, with 8 bases between. CDR1 and CDR2 from the germline V gene are WSHSY and SAAADI. CDR3 protein: CASSEMVAEAFF. Here the CDR3 DNA reads TGCGCCAGCAGTGAAATGGTGGCTGAAGCTTTCTTT.

This clone was detected a few times. The V and J genes are TRBV25-1 and TRBJ2-5, with 9 positions matching TRBD2. Near its end, the DNA agrees better with TRBJ2-7, so the J call may be wrong. CDR1 and CDR2 (germline): MGHDK, SYGVNS. This CDR3 comprises 17 residues. CDR3 nucleotide sequence: TGTGCCAGCAGTGAATCCGGCCTAGCGGGGTTCTCCTACGAGCAGTACTTC. This gives the protein CASSESGLAGFSYEQYF.

This clone appeared once. The chain carries TRBV25-1 and TRBJ1-4; tentatively, D is TRBD1 (6 bases). Trimming left V 3 bases short and J 3 bases short, with 8 bases between. The germline CDR1 and CDR2 sequences are MGHDK and SYGVNS. This CDR3 spans 14 amino acids. CDR3 region: CASSDGGPNEKLFF. The CDR3 coding sequence is TGTGCCAGCAGTGACGGGGGGCCTAATGAAAAACTGTTTTTT.